This T cell receptor beta chain appears in the sequencing data of a study of blood T cell repertoires in COVID-19. About the study: Samples taken during acute and convalescent COVID-19 were collected in the United States, Italy and Spain. In each case, the material was cDNA or gDNA derived from T cells, B-cell-depleted T cells, or PBMCs.

Study processing details: From reference gene primer amplification, estimates of nucleated cell counts were derived. Data came from immunoSEQ multiplex PCR; TCRdb stores just in-frame clones and leaves some out. D and trimming were read from the DNA, whereas the V and J calls and clone size are those reported in that table. Of 270,000 or so clones listed, around 86% were seen once; the top ten hold about 3%. From germline, CDR1 is SGDLS and CDR2 YYNGEE. The CDR3 length is 16 residues. The germline V and J ends were trimmed by 0 bases and 6 bases, with 18 bases remaining between them. V is TRBV9 and J is TRBJ1-2; D unresolved. Sequences were obtained from peripheral blood. The origin of this receptor is a woman younger than 45 with active or convalescent COVID-19. The CDR3 sequence is CASSVGEGGPGDGYTF. CDR3 DNA: TGTGCCAGCAGCGTAGGGGAGGGCGGACCTGGGGATGGCTACACCTTC. Based on the CDR3 plus reference TRBV9 and TRBJ1-2, the full variable domain is DSGVTQTPKHLITATGQRVTLRCSPRSGDLSVYWYQQSLDQGLQFLIQYYNGEERAKGNILERFSAQQFPDLHSELNLSSLELGDSALYFCASSVGEGGPGDGYTFGSGTRLTVV.